A selection of T cell receptor beta chains follows, all from one sample in a study of blood T cell repertoires in COVID-19. The protocol was immunoSEQ multiplex PCR, while the TCRdb copy is restricted to in-frame clones and leaves out a portion. Of 450,000 or so clones listed, about 90% are singletons. Sequenced material: peripheral blood. The source of these receptors is a man aged 18 to 30 with COVID-19, enrolled during active disease. Each CDR3 is given with its conserved first and last residue. Fields, in order: J gene, V gene, D gene, clone size, CDR3 DNA, CDR3 protein. D genes are given only for firm matches. Size is omitted from some rows. Given values are once, few, many or a class for expanded clones.

j_gene: TRBJ2-7; v_gene: TRBV4-2; d_gene: NA; abundance: NA; CDR3nt: TGTGCCAGCAGCACCTCAGCGGGCGCGCCGTACTTC; CDR3aa: CASSTSAGAPYF
j_gene: TRBJ1-1; v_gene: TRBV6-5; d_gene: TRBD1; abundance: NA; CDR3nt: TGTGCCAGTCCCGGGACAGGGAACACTGAAGCTTTCTTT; CDR3aa: CASPGTGNTEAFF
j_gene: TRBJ1-6; v_gene: TRBV6-6; d_gene: NA; abundance: NA; CDR3nt: TGTGCCAGCAGTTATGGGCAGGGGAACTCACCCCTCCACTTT; CDR3aa: CASSYGQGNSPLHF
j_gene: TRBJ1-6; v_gene: TRBV2; d_gene: NA; abundance: NA; CDR3nt: TGTGCCATCCGCCTAGACTATAATTCACCCCTCCACTTT; CDR3aa: CAIRLDYNSPLHF
j_gene: TRBJ2-5; v_gene: TRBV24-1; d_gene: NA; abundance: NA; CDR3nt: TGTGCCACCAGTGACCCTAGCAACCCACAAGAGACCCAGTACTTC; CDR3aa: CATSDPSNPQETQYF
j_gene: TRBJ2-1; v_gene: TRBV6-1; d_gene: TRBD2; abundance: once; CDR3nt: TGTGCCAGCAGTGGACGCGCGACTAGCGGGGGAGGAGATGAGCAGTTCTTC; CDR3aa: CASSGRATSGGGDEQFF
j_gene: TRBJ2-5; v_gene: TRBV7-8; d_gene: NA; abundance: NA; CDR3nt: TGTGCCAGCAGCTCCGAGGGGGCGGGGACTCCACCCGAGACCCAGTACTTC; CDR3aa: CASSSEGAGTPPETQYF
j_gene: TRBJ2-1; v_gene: TRBV6-5; d_gene: NA; abundance: few; CDR3nt: TGTGCCAGCAGTTACACAGTCTACAATGAGCAGTTCTTC; CDR3aa: CASSYTVYNEQFF
j_gene: TRBJ1-6; v_gene: TRBV5-1; d_gene: NA; abundance: NA; CDR3nt: TGCGCCAGCAATCCGGGGGGAGATAATTCACCCCTCCACTTT; CDR3aa: CASNPGGDNSPLHF
j_gene: TRBJ2-1; v_gene: TRBV19; d_gene: NA; abundance: NA; CDR3nt: TGTGCCAGTAGTACCTTAGCGGTCAATGAGCAGTTCTTC; CDR3aa: CASSTLAVNEQFF
j_gene: TRBJ1-3; v_gene: TRBV7-2; d_gene: NA; abundance: NA; CDR3nt: TGTGCCAGCAGCTTAGAGCGGGGGTCCAGTGGAAACACCATATATTTT; CDR3aa: CASSLERGSSGNTIYF
j_gene: TRBJ2-7; v_gene: TRBV5-1; d_gene: NA; abundance: NA; CDR3nt: TGCGCCAGCAGCGGATTACAGGGATCGGGCGAGCAGTACTTC; CDR3aa: CASSGLQGSGEQYF
j_gene: TRBJ2-2; v_gene: TRBV11-2; d_gene: NA; abundance: NA; CDR3nt: TGTGCCAGCAGCTTAGACAGGACCGGGGAGCTGTTTTTT; CDR3aa: CASSLDRTGELFF
j_gene: TRBJ2-3; v_gene: TRBV24-1; d_gene: NA; abundance: NA; CDR3nt: TGTGCCGGTCGACCGAGGGACACAGATACGCAGTATTTT; CDR3aa: CAGRPRDTDTQYF
j_gene: TRBJ1-1; v_gene: TRBV3-1/TRBV3-2; d_gene: TRBD1; abundance: NA; CDR3nt: TGTGCCAGCAGCCAAGATCACCCTACCCCGGCAGGGGGGAACACTGAAGCTTTCTTT; CDR3aa: CASSQDHPTPAGGNTEAFF
j_gene: TRBJ1-2; v_gene: TRBV2; d_gene: TRBD1; abundance: NA; CDR3nt: TGTGCCAGCAGTGAAGTGACAGGGAGTGGCTACACCTTC; CDR3aa: CASSEVTGSGYTF
j_gene: TRBJ2-5; v_gene: TRBV20-1; d_gene: NA; abundance: NA; CDR3nt: TGCAGTGCCAGTCCTCTAAAAGAGACCCAGTACTTC; CDR3aa: CSASPLKETQYF
j_gene: TRBJ2-3; v_gene: TRBV9; d_gene: NA; abundance: NA; CDR3nt: TGTGCCAGCAGCGTAGTTGGACAGAGCACAGATACGCAGTATTTT; CDR3aa: CASSVVGQSTDTQYF
j_gene: TRBJ2-5; v_gene: TRBV5-4; d_gene: TRBD2; abundance: NA; CDR3nt: TGTGCCAGCACCACCGGGACTAGAGACGAGACCCAGTACTTC; CDR3aa: CASTTGTRDETQYF
j_gene: TRBJ2-1; v_gene: TRBV2; d_gene: TRBD2; abundance: NA; CDR3nt: TGTGCCAGCAGTGAACAGGGACTAGCGGGGACCAATGAGCAGTTCTTC; CDR3aa: CASSEQGLAGTNEQFF
j_gene: TRBJ1-1; v_gene: TRBV11-2; d_gene: TRBD1; abundance: NA; CDR3nt: TGTGCCAGCAGCTTGACAGGGGACACTGAAGCTTTCTTT; CDR3aa: CASSLTGDTEAFF
j_gene: TRBJ1-2; v_gene: TRBV5-6; d_gene: TRBD1; abundance: NA; CDR3nt: TGTGCCAGCAGCACTAAAACAGGGGGCTTTGGCTACACCTTC; CDR3aa: CASSTKTGGFGYTF
j_gene: TRBJ2-7; v_gene: TRBV5-1; d_gene: NA; abundance: NA; CDR3nt: TGCGCCAGCAGCTCAGGGGTCCACGAGCAGTACTTC; CDR3aa: CASSSGVHEQYF
j_gene: TRBJ1-6; v_gene: TRBV6-5; d_gene: NA; abundance: NA; CDR3nt: TGTGCCAGCAGCCGAGACCGGGATAATAATTCACCCCTCCACTTT; CDR3aa: CASSRDRDNNSPLHF
j_gene: TRBJ1-1; v_gene: TRBV7-9; d_gene: NA; abundance: few; CDR3nt: TGTGCCAGCAGCTCACCGGGAGAAGCTTTCTTT; CDR3aa: CASSSPGEAFF
j_gene: TRBJ1-4; v_gene: TRBV5-4; d_gene: NA; abundance: NA; CDR3nt: TGTGCCAGCAGGAAGGGAACGGACAGTTCCATTGGGGGAGAGGAGTATTTT; CDR3aa: CASRKGTDSSIGGEEYF
j_gene: TRBJ2-3; v_gene: TRBV5-1; d_gene: TRBD1; abundance: once; CDR3nt: TGCGCCAGCAGCTTAGGGGGGACAGGGAGCACAGATACGCAGTATTTT; CDR3aa: CASSLGGTGSTDTQYF
j_gene: TRBJ1-2; v_gene: TRBV24-1; d_gene: TRBD1; abundance: NA; CDR3nt: TGTGCCACCAGTGAGTCCGGGACAGGGGATTCTGCTACAAGCTATGGCTACACCTTC; CDR3aa: CATSESGTGDSATSYGYTF
j_gene: TRBJ1-6; v_gene: TRBV6-4; d_gene: NA; abundance: NA; CDR3nt: TGTGCCAGCAGTGACTCCGGGGTTTCACCCCTCCACTTT; CDR3aa: CASSDSGVSPLHF
j_gene: TRBJ1-2; v_gene: TRBV14; d_gene: NA; abundance: NA; CDR3nt: TGTGCCAGCAGCCAAGTCAGGGAAGGACATGGCTACACCTTC; CDR3aa: CASSQVREGHGYTF
j_gene: TRBJ2-7; v_gene: TRBV5-6; d_gene: NA; abundance: NA; CDR3nt: TGTGCCAGCAGCTTGTCCCCATCATACGAGCAGTACTTC; CDR3aa: CASSLSPSYEQYF
j_gene: TRBJ1-2; v_gene: TRBV24-1; d_gene: TRBD1; abundance: NA; CDR3nt: TGTGCCACCAAGAGTAGACAGGGCGGTGGCTACACCTTC; CDR3aa: CATKSRQGGGYTF
j_gene: TRBJ1-2; v_gene: TRBV25-1; d_gene: NA; abundance: NA; CDR3nt: TGTGCCATCCAGGCGGGGGGCGGCGGCTACACCTTC; CDR3aa: CAIQAGGGGYTF
j_gene: TRBJ1-1; v_gene: TRBV14; d_gene: NA; abundance: NA; CDR3nt: TGTGCCAGCAGCCAAGTCTACAGGGCTGAAGCTTTCTTT; CDR3aa: CASSQVYRAEAFF
j_gene: TRBJ1-3; v_gene: TRBV25-1; d_gene: NA; abundance: NA; CDR3nt: TGTGCCAGCAGTGAAGCGGGCTCTGGAAACACCATATATTTT; CDR3aa: CASSEAGSGNTIYF
j_gene: TRBJ2-3; v_gene: TRBV18; d_gene: NA; abundance: once; CDR3nt: TGTGCCAGCTCACCTCCACAGTCGGATACGCAGTATTTT; CDR3aa: CASSPPQSDTQYF
j_gene: TRBJ1-6; v_gene: TRBV27; d_gene: NA; abundance: NA; CDR3nt: TGTGCCAGCAGTACCCGAGGACTTTCACCCCTCCACTTT; CDR3aa: CASSTRGLSPLHF
j_gene: TRBJ2-1; v_gene: TRBV6-2/TRBV6-3; d_gene: NA; abundance: NA; CDR3nt: TGTGCCAGCAGTTACTCGACCGGGACAAATGAGCAGTTCTTC; CDR3aa: CASSYSTGTNEQFF
j_gene: TRBJ2-3; v_gene: TRBV5-1; d_gene: NA; abundance: few; CDR3nt: TGCGCCAGCAGCTTACGGACATTCACAGATACGCAGTATTTT; CDR3aa: CASSLRTFTDTQYF
j_gene: TRBJ2-1; v_gene: TRBV7-2; d_gene: NA; abundance: few; CDR3nt: TGTGCCAGCAGCTTCACGACTAATCACAATGAGCAGTTCTTC; CDR3aa: CASSFTTNHNEQFF
j_gene: TRBJ1-2; v_gene: TRBV19; d_gene: NA; abundance: NA; CDR3nt: TGTGCCAGTACCCCAGCATCATACAGGGAAGCAAATGGCTACACCTTC; CDR3aa: CASTPASYREANGYTF
j_gene: TRBJ2-3; v_gene: TRBV3-1/TRBV3-2; d_gene: NA; abundance: NA; CDR3nt: TGTGCCAGCAGCCAAGATCGGAGGGGGCCCGGGTCTAGCACAGATACGCAGTATTTT; CDR3aa: CASSQDRRGPGSSTDTQYF
j_gene: TRBJ2-3; v_gene: TRBV10-2; d_gene: TRBD2; abundance: NA; CDR3nt: TGCGCCAGCAGTGTGCAAGCGGGAGCAGATACGCAGTATTTT; CDR3aa: CASSVQAGADTQYF
j_gene: TRBJ2-1; v_gene: TRBV7-9; d_gene: NA; abundance: NA; CDR3nt: TGTGCCAGCAGCTTTTACCCCGGGAGTAAGTTCTTC; CDR3aa: CASSFYPGSKFF
j_gene: TRBJ2-3; v_gene: TRBV5-1; d_gene: NA; abundance: NA; CDR3nt: TGCGCCAGCAGCTTGGAAGTTGCGGGTCCAACAGGGACGCAGTATTTT; CDR3aa: CASSLEVAGPTGTQYF
j_gene: TRBJ2-2; v_gene: TRBV7-6; d_gene: TRBD1; abundance: NA; CDR3nt: TGTGCCAGCAGCACCATACTCGGGACAGGGGTCACCGGGGAGCTGTTTTTT; CDR3aa: CASSTILGTGVTGELFF
j_gene: TRBJ2-2; v_gene: TRBV7-8; d_gene: NA; abundance: NA; CDR3nt: TGTGCCAGCAGCTTACCTAGCGACACCGGGGAGCTGTTTTTT; CDR3aa: CASSLPSDTGELFF
j_gene: TRBJ2-3; v_gene: TRBV7-3; d_gene: TRBD2; abundance: NA; CDR3nt: TGTGCCAGCAGCTACCTAGCGGGAGCAGATACGCAGTATTTT; CDR3aa: CASSYLAGADTQYF
j_gene: TRBJ1-5; v_gene: TRBV2; d_gene: TRBD1; abundance: once; CDR3nt: TGTGCCAGCGGGGATTTAAGACAGGGGGGTAGCAATCAGCCCCAGCATTTT; CDR3aa: CASGDLRQGGSNQPQHF
j_gene: TRBJ2-2; v_gene: TRBV19; d_gene: TRBD2; abundance: NA; CDR3nt: TGTGCCAGTAGGACACTAGCGGTGATGGGCACCGGGGAGCTGTTTTTT; CDR3aa: CASRTLAVMGTGELFF
j_gene: TRBJ2-7; v_gene: TRBV2; d_gene: TRBD2; abundance: NA; CDR3nt: TGTGCCAGCAGTGGGGGACTACCAGAAAAGCAGTACTTC; CDR3aa: CASSGGLPEKQYF
j_gene: TRBJ2-4; v_gene: TRBV11-2; d_gene: TRBD1; abundance: NA; CDR3nt: TGTGCCAGCAGCTTAGGGGGACAGGGATTGCTAAACATTCAGTACTTC; CDR3aa: CASSLGGQGLLNIQYF
j_gene: TRBJ2-7; v_gene: TRBV5-1; d_gene: NA; abundance: NA; CDR3nt: TGCGCCAGCAGCTTCTCCGACTCGTACTACGAGCAGTACTTC; CDR3aa: CASSFSDSYYEQYF
j_gene: TRBJ2-7; v_gene: TRBV7-9; d_gene: TRBD1; abundance: NA; CDR3nt: TGTGCCAGCAGTCCCGGGACAGGGTACACATACGAGCAGTACTTC; CDR3aa: CASSPGTGYTYEQYF
j_gene: TRBJ1-5; v_gene: TRBV6-5; d_gene: TRBD1; abundance: NA; CDR3nt: TGTGCCAGCAGTCCTGACAGGGATCAGCCCCAGCATTTT; CDR3aa: CASSPDRDQPQHF
j_gene: TRBJ1-1; v_gene: TRBV30; d_gene: TRBD1; abundance: NA; CDR3nt: TGTGCCTGGAATAGGGACAGGGGAATAACTGAAGCTTTCTTT; CDR3aa: CAWNRDRGITEAFF
j_gene: TRBJ2-7; v_gene: TRBV2; d_gene: TRBD1; abundance: NA; CDR3nt: TGTGCCAGCAGCCAGGACAGGACGTACGAGCAGTACTTC; CDR3aa: CASSQDRTYEQYF
j_gene: TRBJ2-3; v_gene: TRBV12-2; d_gene: NA; abundance: NA; CDR3nt: TGTGCAAGTCGCTTAGCCACTTTTCGGGTCACAGATACGCAGTATTTT; CDR3aa: CASRLATFRVTDTQYF
j_gene: TRBJ2-7; v_gene: TRBV11-2; d_gene: NA; abundance: NA; CDR3nt: TGTGCCAGCAGCTTAAGTTCAGGGTCTTACGAGCAGTACTTC; CDR3aa: CASSLSSGSYEQYF
j_gene: TRBJ1-4; v_gene: TRBV4-1; d_gene: TRBD1; abundance: once; CDR3nt: TGCGCCAGCAGCCAAGTAGGACAGGGGGCCGGAAAACTGTTTTTT; CDR3aa: CASSQVGQGAGKLFF